These 23 T cell receptor beta chains came from one sample sequenced in a study of regulatory T cells in long-lasting Graves disease. The time point here: newly diagnosed GD, antithyroid drugs for less than 3 months. From PBMCs, RNA was extracted and then used to make the TCR library. Libraries of TCR beta came from iRepertoire HTBI primers plus Arm-PCR of CDR3 regions. From the multiplex PCR reads, TCRdb called clonotypes with MiXCR, one entry per CDR3 protein. The table lists about 620,000 distinct CDR3 sequences, roughly 15% of them singletons. The data were also submitted as part of a second study, on T cells in Graves' hyperthyroidism and ophthalmopathy.

The input for sequencing was peripheral blood mononuclear cells (PBMCs), taken at new diagnosis, from a patient treated with antithyroid drugs. All receptors derive from a young woman with Graves disease.

This clonotype was counted only a few times. The chain is built from TRBV13 and TRBJ1-2; D not certain. The CDR3 spans 13 residues. The germline CDR1 and CDR2 sequences are PRHDT and FYEKMQ (reference sequence). Deletions cut 5 bases from V and 6 bases from J, with 13 bases between. The CDR3 here is CASSPSTRNGYTF. In nucleotides, the CDR3 is TGTGCCAGCAGCCCGTCGACTAGGAATGGCTACACCTTC.

This sequence joins TRBV5-1 and TRBJ2-3, with TRBD2 identical over 13 bases. Germline assignment: CDR1 SGHRS and CDR2 YFSETQ. V lost 0 bases and J lost 3; bases outside the gene matches: 4. This CDR3 contains 17 residues. The CDR3 DNA reads TGCGCCAGCAGCTTGGTCGGGACTAGCGGGACGACAGATACGCAGTATTTT. This encodes CASSLVGTSGTTDTQYF.

This clonotype was seen at least ten times. The V and J genes are TRBV28 and TRBJ1-2; D gene ambiguous. In germline, CDR1 is MDHEN, CDR2 SYDVKM. V lost 6 bases, J lost 1 base, and 9 bases lay in between. The CDR3 is made up of 13 amino acids. The CDR3 protein is CASSLGYNYGYTF. CDR3 sequence (DNA): TGTGCCAGCAGCCTAGGCTATAACTATGGCTACACCTTC.

This clonotype was observed at least ten times. V is TRBV11-2 and J is TRBJ2-7; D unclear. Per germline, CDR1 SGHAT and CDR2 FQNNGV. V was shortened by 5 bases and J by 3 bases, with 26 bases between the two germline ends. The CDR3 runs to 18 residues. The CDR3 DNA sequence: TGTGCCAGCAGCCCGATCGGGCGGAAGAAGTCCTCGATCTACGAGCAGTACTTC. Translated: CASSPIGRKKSSIYEQYF.

This clonotype occurred once. A read error likely explains this, since a far larger clone differs by one base. The chain couples TRBV29-1 to TRBJ2-4; 8 bases line up with TRBD1. Per germline, CDR1 SQVTM and CDR2 ANQGSEA. V shed 7 bases and J 13 bases; nucleotides not matched to a gene: 18. CDR3 length: 14 amino acids. For the CDR3, the DNA is TGCAGCGCGACCCTGGGACAGGTTGGATACAAGCAGTACTTC. It yields the protein CSATLGQVGYKQYF.

Of note for this clonotype: Possible read error: a much larger clone is one base away. The chain has TRBV7-2 and TRBJ1-1, with a possible D match to TRBD1 (5 bases). Germline CDR1 reads SGHTA; CDR2 reads FQGNSA. This CDR3 is 16 amino acids long. CDR3 residues: CASSEGTGPPGTEALF. The CDR3 DNA reads TGTGCCAGCAGCGAGGGAACCGGACCCCCTGGGACTGAAGCTCTCTTT. Full variable domain (missing parts from reference TRBV7-2 and TRBJ1-1): GAGVSQSPSNKVTEKGKDVELRCDPISGHTALYWYRQSLGQGLEFLIYFQGNSAPDKSGLPSDRFSAERTGGSVSTLTIQRTQQEDSAVYLCASSEGTGPPGTEALFGQGTRLTVV.

This clonotype was seen more than once but under ten times. This rearrangement joins TRBV4-1 to TRBJ2-7; 9 bases align to TRBD2. The CDR3 is 17 amino acids. After removal of 2 bases from V and 2 bases from J, the junction contained 10 bases not matched to a gene. Germline CDR1 MGHRA, CDR2 YSYEKL. The CDR3 sequence: CASSQQLSGRPPYEQYF. In DNA, the CDR3 is TGCGCCAGCAGCCAACAACTCAGCGGGAGGCCACCCTACGAGCAGTACTTC.

Concerning this clonotype: This could be a read error, since a much larger clone is one nucleotide away. This chain joins TRBV5-4 and TRBJ1-6; D is possibly TRBD1 (6 bases). This CDR3 is 13 amino acids long. Looked up from germline, CDR1 is SGHNT and CDR2 is YYREEE (reference sequence). The V gene lost 5 bases and the J gene lost 9 bases, with 12 bases spanning the gap. The CDR3 spells CASSSTGSSPLHF. The CDR3 DNA sequence: TGTGCCAGCAGTAGTACAGGGTCTTCACCCCTCCACTTT.

This clonotype was found many times. This chain connects TRBV27 to TRBJ2-3; possibly TRBD1 for D (6 bases). There are 13 residues in the CDR3. The V and J ends lost 11 bases and 4 bases respectively, with 16 bases between them. CDR1 and CDR2 (germline): MNHEY, SMNVEV (reference sequence). CDR3 DNA: TGTGCCCTCTCGACAGGAGATTCAGATACGCAGTATTTT. Translated, it gives CALSTGDSDTQYF.

The CDR3 bases are TGTGCCAGCAGCCAAACACGGCCCAGGAACTACGAGCAGTACTTC. Its protein is CASSQTRPRNYEQYF. J is TRBJ2-7 and V is TRBV3-1; D is undetermined. Trimming took off 2 bases at V and 3 bases at J, with 14 bases between the two ends. The CDR3 extends over 15 amino acids. The germline V gene has CDR1 LGHDT and CDR2 YNNKEL (reference sequence).

Worth noting for this clonotype: A much larger clone differs by one base, so this may be a read error. The chain combines TRBV29-1 with TRBJ2-1, with 8 bases fitting TRBD2. Germline loops: CDR1 SQVTM, CDR2 ANQGSEA. V shed 7 bases and J 9 bases; nucleotides not matched to a gene: 17. The CDR3 consists of 15 residues. The CDR3 DNA follows: TGCAGCGCGAAACCGACTAGCGTCTCGTACGGTGAGCAGTTCTTC. Protein product: CSAKPTSVSYGEQFF.

V and J are TRBV20-1 and TRBJ1-5; maybe TRBD1 (6 bases). Per the germline V gene, CDR1 is DFQATT and CDR2 is SNEGSKA (reference sequence). Deletions cut 4 bases from V and 7 bases from J, with 20 bases between. There are 15 residues in the CDR3. CDR3 in amino acids: CSAIDRWEFGQPQHF. CDR3 coding DNA: TGCAGTGCTATTGACAGGTGGGAATTCGGGCAGCCCCAGCATTTT.

This clonotype has at least ten counts. This chain links TRBV6-2 or TRBV6-3 with TRBJ2-4; maybe TRBD2 (5 bases). The CDR3 loop spans 17 amino acids. The V and J ends lost 5 bases and 1 base respectively, with 18 bases between them. Germline assignment: CDR1 MNHEY and CDR2 SVGEGT. The CDR3 here is CASSEALLTKAKNIQYF. The CDR3 DNA sequence: TGTGCCAGCAGTGAAGCCCTCCTGACTAAGGCCAAAAACATTCAGTACTTC.

Only a few counts were recorded for this clonotype. The genes are TRBV5-5 and TRBJ2-1, with TRBD1 matching 9 bases. CDR3 length: 16 residues. V trimming: 0 bases; J trimming: 5 bases; junction bases outside the gene matches: 6. Germline values: CDR1 SGHKS, CDR2 YYEKEE (reference sequence). Here the CDR3 DNA reads TGTGCCAGCAGCTTGGCCGGGACAGGGCCAGACAATGAGCAGTTCTTC. Translation: CASSLAGTGPDNEQFF.

This clonotype showed up just a few times. The rearrangement uses TRBV7-9 and TRBJ2-7; D could derive from TRBD1 or TRBD2 (5 bases each). The CDR3 contains 14 residues. Germline V CDR1 and CDR2: SEHNR, FQNEAQ (reference sequence). The V end was cut by 4 bases, the J end by 3 bases, with 13 bases between. CDR3 nucleotides: TGTGCCAGCAGCTACCGGGACGGAGGCTACGAGCAGTACTTC. Translated: CASSYRDGGYEQYF.

This clonotype was picked up many times. CDR3 bases: TGTGCCAGCAGCTTAGGGACCAATGAAAAACTGTTTTTT. It codes for CASSLGTNEKLFF. This sequence joins TRBV9 and TRBJ1-4; D perhaps matches TRBD1 (5 bases). With 4 bases removed from V and 5 bases from J, the gap between germline ends came to 9 bases. The CDR3 sequence is 13 residues long. Looked up from germline, CDR1 is SGDLS and CDR2 is YYNGEE.

V gene TRBV27 combines with J gene TRBJ2-7; weak D call: TRBD1 (5 bases). Germline lookup yields CDR1 MNHEY and CDR2 SMNVEV (reference sequence). The CDR3 sequence is 13 residues long. The V end lost 4 bases, the J end lost 4 bases, and 11 bases lay between the germline ends. CDR3 DNA: TGTGCCAGCAGTTCAGGGCCCTTATACGAGCAGTACTTC. Translation: CASSSGPLYEQYF.

This chain links TRBV6-1 with TRBJ2-2; 7 nucleotides line up with TRBD2. The germline CDR1 and CDR2 sequences are MNHNS and SASEGT. This CDR3 has 15 amino acids. The V segment lost 6 bases and the J segment 5 bases; nucleotides outside the gene matches: 9. The CDR3 nucleotides are TGTGCCAGCAGCCCCTTAGTAGCGGGTACCGGGGAGCTGTTTTTT. Protein product: CASSPLVAGTGELFF.

The CDR3 protein is CASRSSGKPNEKLFF. The CDR3, as DNA: TGTGCCAGCAGAAGTTCGGGCAAGCCTAATGAAAAACTGTTTTTT. The genes are TRBV12-3 or TRBV12-4 and TRBJ1-4; no firm D call. The CDR3 extends over 15 amino acids. V was pared by 6 bases and J by 3 bases, with 14 bases between.

This clonotype was recorded many times. The chain employs TRBV2 and TRBJ1-1; D remains unclear. This CDR3 comprises 13 residues. V was pared by 9 bases and J by 4 bases, with 15 bases between. The germline V gene encodes CDR1 SNHLY and CDR2 FYNNEI. This CDR3 reads CASSGLVITEAFF. The CDR3 nucleotides read TGTGCCAGTTCGGGCCTCGTTATCACTGAAGCTTTCTTT.

This clonotype was recorded many times. The chain carries TRBV28 and TRBJ1-5, with D perhaps TRBD1 (6 bases). This CDR3 is built from 16 residues. Germline lookup yields CDR1 MDHEN and CDR2 SYDVKM. The germline V and J ends were trimmed by 5 bases and 4 bases, with 18 bases remaining between them. The CDR3 here is CASSQEQGHGNQPQHF. For the CDR3, the DNA is TGTGCCAGCAGTCAAGAGCAGGGGCATGGGAATCAGCCCCAGCATTTT. Based on the CDR3 plus reference TRBV28 and TRBJ1-5, the full variable domain is DVKVTQSSRYLVKRTGEKVFLECVQDMDHENMFWYRQDPGLGLRLIYFSYDVKMKEKGDIPEGYSVSREKKERFSLILESASTNQTSMYLCASSQEQGHGNQPQHFGDGTRLSIL.

The sample holds a few counts of this clonotype. CDR3 sequence (DNA): TGTGCCAGTAGTATAGTGCAGGGGAGGAACATTCAGTACTTC. This encodes CASSIVQGRNIQYF. V gene TRBV19 combines with J gene TRBJ2-4; D may correspond to TRBD1 or TRBD2 (6 bases each). V dropped 1 base and J dropped 7 bases, with 11 bases sitting between them. The germline CDR1 and CDR2 sequences are LNHDA and SQIVND (reference sequence). This CDR3 is built from 14 residues.

This clonotype was observed at least ten times. This chain joins TRBV6-2 or TRBV6-3 and TRBJ2-5, with D possibly being TRBD1 or TRBD2 (6 bases each). The V end was cut by 0 bases, the J end by 5 bases, with 13 bases between. The CDR3 is made up of 15 amino acids. The germline V gene encodes CDR1 MNHEY and CDR2 SVGEGT. CDR3 amino acids: CASSYSGGGLETQYF. DNA of the CDR3: TGTGCCAGCAGTTACTCGGGTGGGGGGCTTGAGACCCAGTACTTC.